These 7 T cell receptor beta chains came from one sample sequenced in a study of shared clonotypes between healthy human individuals. Method: immunoSEQ multiplex PCR; TCRdb's copy keeps in-frame clones and lacks some. This table holds approximately 720,000 clones, about three quarters found once. The sequencing sample was made of memory CD4+ T cells sorted from blood. The subset is: CD45RA-negative fraction. The origin of the receptors is a woman aged 25 to 39 in good health.

As to this clone: The sample holds other DNA sequences that translate to the same CDR3. The chain carries TRBV2 and TRBJ1-2; tentatively, D is TRBD1 (5 bases). Trimming cost V 3 bases and J 0 bases, with 8 bases left between them. The CDR3 loop spans 14 amino acids. Germline V gene sequence: CDR1 SNHLY, CDR2 FYNNEI. The CDR3 sequence: CASSERGSNYGYTF. CDR3 coding DNA: TGTGCCAGCAGTGAGCGGGGGTCTAACTATGGCTACACCTTC. Together with reference TRBV2 and TRBJ1-2, the CDR3 gives the full variable domain: EPEVTQTPSHQVTQMGQEVILRCVPISNHLYFYWYRQILGQKVEFLVSFYNNEISEKSEIFDDQFSVERPDGSNFTLKIRSTKLEDSAMYFCASSERGSNYGYTFGSGTRLTVV.

This rearrangement joins TRBV18 to TRBJ1-1; 8 nucleotides agree with TRBD1. This CDR3 contains 14 residues. CDR1 is KGHSH and CDR2 is LQKENI in the germline V gene. J lost 4 bases, V lost 3 bases, and 4 bases had no gene match. CDR3 sequence: CASSPSTGGTEAFF. CDR3 nucleotide sequence: TGTGCCAGCTCACCCTCCACAGGGGGCACTGAAGCTTTCTTT.

The rearrangement links TRBV7-7 to TRBJ1-1, with a tentative D call TRBD1 (5 bases). Germline V gives CDR1 SSHAT, CDR2 FNYEAQ (reference sequence). V gave up 5 bases and J gave up 2 bases, with 9 bases separating them. The CDR3 sequence is 13 residues long. CDR3 nucleotides: TGTGCCAGCAGCGAGACAGTAAACACTGAAGCTTTCTTT. Its protein product is CASSETVNTEAFF.

The chain employs TRBV7-9 and TRBJ2-2; D might be TRBD1 (7 bases). Trimming shortened V by 1 base and J by 6 bases, and 12 bases separated the two germline ends. This CDR3 spans 15 amino acids. Looked up from germline, CDR1 is SEHNR and CDR2 is FQNEAQ (reference sequence). The CDR3 spells CASSLGDREAGELFF. As DNA, the CDR3 is TGTGCCAGCAGCTTAGGTGACAGGGAGGCCGGGGAGCTGTTTTTT.

Only a few counts were recorded for this clone. The same CDR3 is also encoded by other DNA sequences in this sample. CDR3 bases: TGTGCCAGTAGTATAGGGACAGCAGCCACAGATACGCAGTATTTT. This sequence encodes CASSIGTAATDTQYF. The gene calls are TRBV19 and TRBJ2-3; the D gene is possibly TRBD1 (6 bases). Germline V gives CDR1 LNHDA, CDR2 SQIVND (reference sequence). V shed 1 base and J shed 2 bases, with 10 bases lying between them. This CDR3 is built from 15 residues.

The chain couples TRBV25-1 to TRBJ2-5, with TRBD2 matching over 15 bases. Germline CDR1 MGHDK, CDR2 SYGVNS. The CDR3 has 17 residues. J was trimmed by 5 bases and V by 5 bases; bases with no gene match: 9. DNA for the CDR3: TGTGCCAGCAGTTGGACTAGCGGGAGGGCCTCAGTGGAGACCCAGTACTTC. This translates into CASSWTSGRASVETQYF.

This clone was detected a few times. For the CDR3, the DNA is TGTGCCAGCAGCCCGTTGAGGGCTAGCGGCCCGGGCTCCTACGAGCAGTACTTC. Protein product: CASSPLRASGPGSYEQYF. The genes are TRBV11-2 and TRBJ2-7; 7 bases align to TRBD2. The CDR3 is made up of 18 amino acids. The V and J ends lost 5 bases and 0 bases, in that order; junction bases with no gene match: 16. CDR1 and CDR2 (germline): SGHAT, FQNNGV.